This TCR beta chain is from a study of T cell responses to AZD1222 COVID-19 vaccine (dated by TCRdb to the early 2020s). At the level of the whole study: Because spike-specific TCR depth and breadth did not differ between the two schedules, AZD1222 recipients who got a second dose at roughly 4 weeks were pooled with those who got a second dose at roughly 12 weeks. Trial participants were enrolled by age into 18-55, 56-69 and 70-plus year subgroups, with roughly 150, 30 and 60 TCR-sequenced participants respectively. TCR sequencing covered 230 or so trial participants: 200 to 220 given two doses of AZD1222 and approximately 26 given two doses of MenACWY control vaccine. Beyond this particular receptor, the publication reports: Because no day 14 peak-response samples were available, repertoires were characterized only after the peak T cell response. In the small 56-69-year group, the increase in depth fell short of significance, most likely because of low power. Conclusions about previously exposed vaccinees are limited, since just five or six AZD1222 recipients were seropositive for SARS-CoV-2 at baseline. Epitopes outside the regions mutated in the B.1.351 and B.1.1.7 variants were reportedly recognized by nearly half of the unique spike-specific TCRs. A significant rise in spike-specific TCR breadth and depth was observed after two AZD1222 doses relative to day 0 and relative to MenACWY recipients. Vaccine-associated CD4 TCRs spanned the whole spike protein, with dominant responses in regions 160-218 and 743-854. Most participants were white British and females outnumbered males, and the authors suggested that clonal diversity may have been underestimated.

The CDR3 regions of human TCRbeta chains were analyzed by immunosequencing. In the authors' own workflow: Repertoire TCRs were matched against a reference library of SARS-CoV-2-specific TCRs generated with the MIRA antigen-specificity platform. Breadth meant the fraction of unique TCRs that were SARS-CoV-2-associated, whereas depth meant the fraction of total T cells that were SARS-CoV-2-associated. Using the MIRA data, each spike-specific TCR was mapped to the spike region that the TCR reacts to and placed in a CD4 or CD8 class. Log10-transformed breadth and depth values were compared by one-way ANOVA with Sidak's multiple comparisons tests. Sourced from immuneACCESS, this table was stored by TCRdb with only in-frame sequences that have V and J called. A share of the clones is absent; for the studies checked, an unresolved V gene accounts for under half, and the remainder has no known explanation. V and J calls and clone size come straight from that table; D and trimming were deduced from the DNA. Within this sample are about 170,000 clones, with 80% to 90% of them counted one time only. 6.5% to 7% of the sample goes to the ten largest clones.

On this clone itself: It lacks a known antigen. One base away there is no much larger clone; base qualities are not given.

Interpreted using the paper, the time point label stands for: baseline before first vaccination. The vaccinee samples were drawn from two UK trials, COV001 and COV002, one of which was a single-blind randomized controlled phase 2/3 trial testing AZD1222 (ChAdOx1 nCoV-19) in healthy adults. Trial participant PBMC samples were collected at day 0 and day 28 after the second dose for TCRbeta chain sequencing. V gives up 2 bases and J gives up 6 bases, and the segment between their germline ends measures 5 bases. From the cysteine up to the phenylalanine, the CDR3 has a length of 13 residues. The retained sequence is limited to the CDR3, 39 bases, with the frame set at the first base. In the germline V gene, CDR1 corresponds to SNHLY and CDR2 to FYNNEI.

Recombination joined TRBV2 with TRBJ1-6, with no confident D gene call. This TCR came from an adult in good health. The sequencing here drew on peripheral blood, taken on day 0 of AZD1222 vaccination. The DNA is TGTGCCAGCAGTGAATGGATTAATTCACCCCTCCACTTT. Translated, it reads CASSEWINSPLHF.